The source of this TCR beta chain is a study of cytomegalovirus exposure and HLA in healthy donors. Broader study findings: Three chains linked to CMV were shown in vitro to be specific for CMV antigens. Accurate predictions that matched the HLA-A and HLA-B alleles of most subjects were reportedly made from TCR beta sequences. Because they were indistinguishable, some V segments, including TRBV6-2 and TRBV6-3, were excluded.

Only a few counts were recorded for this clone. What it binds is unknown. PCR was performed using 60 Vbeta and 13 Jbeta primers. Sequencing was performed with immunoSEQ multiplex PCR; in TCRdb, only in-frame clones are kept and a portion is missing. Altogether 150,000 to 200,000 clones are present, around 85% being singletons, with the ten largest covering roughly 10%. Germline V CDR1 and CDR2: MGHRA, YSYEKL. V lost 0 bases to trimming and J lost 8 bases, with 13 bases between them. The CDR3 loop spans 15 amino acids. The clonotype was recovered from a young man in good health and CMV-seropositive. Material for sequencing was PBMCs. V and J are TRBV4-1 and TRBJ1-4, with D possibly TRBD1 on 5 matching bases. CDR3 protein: CASSQERGIEEKLFF. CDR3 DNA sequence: TGCGCCAGCAGCCAAGAAAGGGGCATAGAAGAAAAACTGTTTTTT.